A single sample gave rise to the 25 T cell receptor beta chains below, sequenced in a study of T cells in Graves' hyperthyroidism and ophthalmopathy (dated by TCRdb to between 2019 and 2020). The method behind the library was multiplex PCR. Sequenced using an Illumina HiSeq 2000. The TCR beta CDR3 regions were amplified from the RNA transcripts. The first round of RT-PCR for the TCR CDR3 was performed with the HTBI primer set and the Qiagen OneStep RT-PCR kit. TCRdb trimmed the raw reads at Q25, called clones with MiXCR and kept productive beta chains. Entries that share a CDR3 protein sequence are merged under the most common genes and DNA. The sample yields 300,000 to 400,000 distinct CDR3 sequences; approximately 13% were counted once. Of the sample, around 23% falls within the top ten clones. Material: blood. The receptors stem from a woman in her twenties or thirties with Graves' hyperthyroidism.

This rearrangement joins TRBV25-1 to TRBJ2-7; 12 bases are shared with TRBD1. This CDR3 comprises 15 residues. Trimming removed 6 bases from V and 7 bases from J; junction bases left unmatched: 10. Germline assignment: CDR1 MGHDK and CDR2 SYGVNS. CDR3 region: CASRRAGQGAEEQYF. The CDR3 nucleotides are TGTGCCAGCAGGAGAGCGGGACAGGGGGCGGAGGAGCAGTACTTC.

This clonotype was seen at least ten times. CDR3 DNA sequence: TGTGCCAGCAGTCAGTCCAGAGTACCAAATGCCTACACCTTC. This codes for CASSQSRVPNAYTF. The chain is built from TRBV6-1 and TRBJ1-2; D is uncertain. Trimming left V 5 bases short and J 10 bases short, with 20 bases between. Per the germline V gene, CDR1 is MNHNS and CDR2 is SASEGT. The CDR3 totals 14 residues.

Many counts were recorded for this clonotype. V gene TRBV27 combines with J gene TRBJ1-5; TRBD1 matches at 7 bases. Unmatched junction bases numbered 6, after V lost 5 bases and J lost 5 bases. The CDR3 sequence is 14 residues long. Germline V lookup: CDR1 MNHEY, CDR2 SMNVEV (reference sequence). Written as DNA, the CDR3 is TGTGCCAGCAGTGGGGGACAGAGATATCAGCCCCAGCATTTT. Its protein is CASSGGQRYQPQHF.

This clonotype has a handful of counts. The chain couples TRBV4-2 to TRBJ2-5, with TRBD2 matching over 9 bases. Germline V CDR1 and CDR2: LGHNA, YNFKEQ. With V trimmed by 1 base and J by 5 bases, 8 bases remained unmatched. The CDR3 covers 16 residues. The CDR3 region is CASSQGSGSGRETQYF. The DNA for the CDR3 is TGTGCCAGCAGCCAAGGTAGCGGGAGTGGCAGGGAGACCCAGTACTTC.

There are a few counts of this clonotype. The genes are TRBV18 and TRBJ2-7; D possibly corresponds to TRBD1 (6 bases). Germline V gives CDR1 KGHSH, CDR2 LQKENI. V gave up 3 bases and J gave up 0 bases, with 12 bases separating them. CDR3 size: 15 residues. Here the CDR3 reads CASSPRQVPSYEQYF. The DNA of the CDR3 is TGTGCCAGCTCACCTCGACAGGTACCCTCCTACGAGCAGTACTTC. Looking up the rest from reference TRBV18 and TRBJ2-7 gives the full variable domain: NAGVMQNPRHLVRRRGQEARLRCSPMKGHSHVYWYRQLPEEGLKFMVYLQKENIIDESGMPKERFSAEFPKEGPSILRIQQVVRGDSAAYFCASSPRQVPSYEQYFGPGTRLTVT.

This clonotype was observed a handful of times. The rearrangement links TRBV20-1 to TRBJ2-2, with D hard to call. There are 16 residues in the CDR3. Germline assignment: CDR1 DFQATT and CDR2 SNEGSKA (reference sequence). V lost 0 bases, J lost 3 bases, and 14 bases lay in between. The CDR3 coding sequence is TGCAGTGCTAGAGATTGGACCGGGTTAGACACCGGGGAGCTGTTTTTT. Its translation is CSARDWTGLDTGELFF.

The chain uses TRBV15 and TRBJ2-1; TRBD2 is a possible D gene (5 bases). V was clipped by 8 bases and J by 8 bases, with 16 bases between them. The CDR3 covers 13 residues. Germline CDR1 LNHNV, CDR2 YYDKDF (reference sequence). CDR3 bases: TGTGCCACCGCGGAGGATCCTTGGGATGAGCAGTTCTTC. Translating it yields CATAEDPWDEQFF.

This clonotype was observed many times. V is TRBV27 and J is TRBJ1-1; D ambiguous. The CDR3 is 14 residues long. Per the germline V gene, CDR1 is MNHEY and CDR2 is SMNVEV (reference sequence). The ends were cut back, 8 bases at V and 6 bases at J, with 19 bases in the middle. DNA of the CDR3: TGTGCCAGCGGTAGCGGCGGACTGAGGTCTGAAGCTTTCTTT. This translates into CASGSGGLRSEAFF.

The V and J genes are TRBV5-1 and TRBJ2-7; D may be TRBD1 (5 bases). The CDR3 has 16 residues. Germline V CDR1 and CDR2: SGHRS, YFSETQ. Trimming left V 1 base short and J 7 bases short, with 21 bases between. The CDR3 sequence: CASSLPAGFPNSEQYF. The CDR3 DNA reads as TGCGCCAGCAGCTTGCCGGCAGGGTTTCCGAATTCGGAGCAGTACTTC.

The sample holds a few counts of this clonotype. The chain recombines TRBV30 with TRBJ1-5; no clear D. The CDR3 runs to 13 residues. CDR1 GTSNPN and CDR2 SVGIG come from the germline V gene (reference sequence). Deletions cut 2 bases from V and 5 bases from J, with 10 bases between. The CDR3 reads CAWSPNTHQPQHF. CDR3 DNA: TGTGCCTGGAGTCCAAATACGCATCAGCCCCAGCATTTT. The full variable domain, in which reference TRBV30 and TRBJ1-5 provide the parts outside the CDR3, is SQTIHQWPATLVQPVGSPLSLECTVEGTSNPNLYWYRQAAGRGLQLLFYSVGIGQISSEVPQNLSASRPQDRQFILSSKKLLLSDSGFYLCAWSPNTHQPQHFGDGTRLSIL.

About this clonotype: A much larger clone lies a single base off, so this may be a read error. V and J are TRBV20-1 and TRBJ2-5; possible D gene TRBD1, 7 bases. Germline V gives CDR1 DFQATT, CDR2 SNEGSKA (reference sequence). The CDR3 consists of 12 residues. V shed 7 bases and J shed 7 bases, with 16 bases lying between them. In DNA form, the CDR3 reads TGCAGTGATAGCGGACAGGAGGTGACCCAGTACTTC. This encodes CSDSGQEVTQYF.

This clonotype was detected many times. The rearrangement uses TRBV27 and TRBJ2-2; unclear D gene. The ends were cut back, 1 base at V and 2 bases at J, with 11 bases in the middle. The CDR3 covers 16 residues. The germline V gene encodes CDR1 MNHEY and CDR2 SMNVEV (reference sequence). The CDR3 loop reads CASSLFVQTNTGELFF. The CDR3 DNA sequence: TGTGCCAGCAGTTTATTTGTACAAACAAACACCGGGGAGCTGTTTTTT.

This clonotype appeared many times. The CDR3 DNA follows: TGTGCCCGCGGGGACAGGCAGAACGAGCAGTACTTC. Amino acid sequence: CARGDRQNEQYF. The rearrangement joins TRBV7-2 to TRBJ2-7; TRBD1 agrees at 8 bases. J lost 5 bases, V lost 11 bases, and 8 bases had no gene match. The length of the CDR3 is 12 residues. From germline, CDR1 is SGHTA and CDR2 FQGNSA. Full variable domain (outside the CDR3, taken from reference TRBV7-2 and TRBJ2-7): GAGVSQSPSNKVTEKGKDVELRCDPISGHTALYWYRQSLGQGLEFLIYFQGNSAPDKSGLPSDRFSAERTGGSVSTLTIQRTQQEDSAVYLCARGDRQNEQYFGPGTRLTVT.

The rearrangement uses TRBV20-1 and TRBJ2-5, with 10 bases matching TRBD2. V shed 0 bases, J shed 5 bases, and the junction held 12 bases outside the gene matches. The CDR3 covers 17 residues. Germline CDR1 DFQATT, CDR2 SNEGSKA (reference sequence). The CDR3 nucleotides are TGCAGTGCTAGAGATGGGACTAGCGAGAGGTTGAGGGAGACCCAGTACTTC. Its protein product is CSARDGTSERLRETQYF.

This clonotype was recorded a few times. The chain has TRBV6-1 and TRBJ2-1; D is perhaps TRBD2 (6 bases). The CDR3 has 13 residues. Germline CDR1 is MNHNS and CDR2 is SASEGT. Between the trimmed V and J ends, which lost 7 bases and 4 bases, there was a span of 11 bases. CDR3 sequence reads: CASTIGTYNEQFF. CDR3 in DNA: TGTGCCAGCACCATTGGGACTTACAATGAGCAGTTCTTC.

J is TRBJ1-5 and V is TRBV7-9, with 8 bases lining up with TRBD1. The CDR3 is 19 residues long. With V trimmed by 7 bases and J by 4 bases, 21 bases remained unmatched. The germline V gene encodes CDR1 SEHNR and CDR2 FQNEAQ (reference sequence). CDR3 coding DNA: TGTGCCAGCATCCTCCCGACTTTGACAGGGGAAAGTAGTAATCAGCCCCAGCATTTT. Protein sequence: CASILPTLTGESSNQPQHF. Looking up the rest from reference TRBV7-9 and TRBJ1-5 gives the full variable domain: DTGVSQNPRHKITKRGQNVTFRCDPISEHNRLYWYRQTLGQGPEFLTYFQNEAQLEKSRLLSDRFSAERPKGSFSTLEIQRTEQGDSAMYLCASILPTLTGESSNQPQHFGDGTRLSIL.

There are many counts of this clonotype. In DNA form, the CDR3 reads TGTGCCAGCGCGGGGGAAAAACTGTTTTTT. Translation gives CASAGEKLFF. The chain is built from TRBV14 and TRBJ1-4; D ambiguous. V was trimmed by 8 bases and J by 8 bases, leaving 6 bases between them. Germline lookup yields CDR1 SGHDN and CDR2 FVKESK. The CDR3 runs 10 residues.

This clonotype was found many times. V and J are TRBV19 and TRBJ2-5; the match to TRBD1 covers 7 bases. The germline V gene has CDR1 LNHDA and CDR2 SQIVND (reference sequence). This CDR3 comprises 14 residues. The junction had 11 bases not matched to a gene; V was cut back by 7 bases and J by 6 bases. The CDR3 protein is CASNPTGNRKTQYF. The CDR3 DNA sequence: TGTGCCAGTAACCCGACAGGGAATCGGAAGACCCAGTACTTC. Supplemented by reference TRBV19 and TRBJ2-5, the full variable domain reads DGGITQSPKYLFRKEGQNVTLSCEQNLNHDAMYWYRQDPGQGLRLIYYSQIVNDFQKGDIAEGYSVSREKKESFPLTVTSAQKNPTAFYLCASNPTGNRKTQYFGPGTRLLVL.

This clonotype was picked up many times. The rearrangement links TRBV12-3 or TRBV12-4 to TRBJ2-5, with 8 bases identical to TRBD1. The CDR3 runs 14 residues. J gave up 2 bases and V 5 bases, and 4 bases lay outside the gene matches. The chain's CDR3 is CASSQWTGQETQYF. DNA of the CDR3: TGTGCCAGCAGTCAATGGACAGGGCAAGAGACCCAGTACTTC.

This clonotype was recorded many times. The rearrangement joins TRBV15 to TRBJ2-3; 12 positions agree with TRBD1. The CDR3 contains 16 residues. Germline CDR1 LNHNV, CDR2 YYDKDF (reference sequence). V was clipped by 1 base and J by 6 bases; unmatched bases: 5. The CDR3 sequence is CATSRVGQGARDTQYF. The DNA of the CDR3 is TGTGCCACCAGCAGAGTGGGACAGGGGGCGCGGGATACGCAGTATTTT.

This clonotype was observed at least ten times. V usage is TRBV28 and J usage is TRBJ2-5, with 9 bases aligning to TRBD2. This CDR3 region has 15 residues. With V trimmed by 5 bases and J by 1 base, 5 bases remained unmatched. Germline loops: CDR1 MDHEN, CDR2 SYDVKM. CDR3 residues: CASSILAGAQETQYF. The CDR3 region has the DNA TGTGCCAGCAGTATATTAGCGGGAGCCCAAGAGACCCAGTACTTC.

The chain has TRBV25-1 and TRBJ2-7; D gene ambiguous. The CDR3 sequence is 11 residues long. V lost 1 base and J 6 bases, leaving 4 bases between the germline ends. From germline, CDR1 is MGHDK and CDR2 SYGVNS. Here the CDR3 reads CASSELTEQYF. CDR3 coding DNA: TGTGCCAGCAGTGAATTAACCGAGCAGTACTTC.

In its sample, this clonotype was seen many times. CDR3 loop: CASTSSRGGAKNIQYF. DNA for the CDR3: TGTGCCAGCACCTCTAGTCGGGGAGGAGCCAAAAACATTCAGTACTTC. This chain links TRBV5-6 with TRBJ2-4; possible D gene TRBD2, 6 bases. V dropped 6 bases and J dropped 0 bases, with 16 bases sitting between them. Per the germline V gene, CDR1 is SGHDT and CDR2 is YYEEEE. This CDR3 has 16 amino acids.

This clonotype was counted only a few times. The CDR3 sequence: CASSQVGQTYNEQFF. CDR3 DNA: TGTGCCAGCAGCCAAGTCGGCCAGACCTACAATGAGCAGTTCTTC. V usage is TRBV3-1 and J usage is TRBJ2-1; D ambiguous. Germline values: CDR1 LGHDT, CDR2 YNNKEL (reference sequence). The CDR3 loop spans 15 amino acids. The V gene lost 1 base and the J gene lost 2 bases, with 9 bases spanning the gap.

This clonotype was recorded many times. This chain connects TRBV25-1 to TRBJ1-2, with D perhaps matching TRBD1 (5 bases). Trimming cost V 1 base and J 4 bases, with 19 bases left between them. The CDR3 contains 17 residues. Germline CDR1 reads MGHDK; CDR2 reads SYGVNS. The CDR3 coding sequence is TGTGCCAGCAGTGAATTTGGGGCCGGCGAGGGCGCCTATGGCTACACCTTC. It specifies CASSEFGAGEGAYGYTF.